These 23 T cell receptor beta chains were all obtained from the same sample, sequenced in a study of shared clonotypes between healthy human individuals. The repertoire was sequenced with immunoSEQ multiplex PCR; TCRdb's copy has only in-frame clones and lacks some. The data show roughly 2.1 million clones, about 93% seen once. Naive-designated CD8 cells lacked CD45RO, were positively enriched for CCR7, and omitted terminally differentiated effector memory CD45RA+ cells. The sequenced material came from naive CD8+ T cells from PBMCs. These receptors all come from a man aged 18 to 35 in good health. Some clones in this sample may be carry-over from other donors' samples.

The V and J genes are TRBV15 and TRBJ2-7; 11 nucleotides match TRBD2. The V gene's germline CDR1 is LNHNV and CDR2 YYDKDF (reference sequence). With V trimmed by 4 bases and J by 6 bases, 11 bases remained unmatched. CDR3 length: 16 amino acids. The CDR3 region is CATSKGTGLAETEQYF. The CDR3 DNA is TGTGCCACCAGCAAGGGAACGGGACTAGCGGAGACCGAGCAGTACTTC.

The rearrangement links TRBV27 to TRBJ1-1; unclear D gene. V lost 9 bases and J lost 0, with 23 bases in between. Germline lookup yields CDR1 MNHEY and CDR2 SMNVEV (reference sequence). The CDR3 extends over 17 amino acids. The CDR3 sequence is CARESLFGRDMNTEAFF. As DNA, the CDR3 is TGTGCCAGGGAGAGCCTCTTCGGACGAGACATGAACACTGAAGCTTTCTTT.

This sequence joins TRBV27 and TRBJ2-2; tentatively, D is TRBD1 or TRBD2 (5 bases each). The germline CDR1 and CDR2 sequences are MNHEY and SMNVEV (reference sequence). V lost 6 bases, J lost 3 bases, and 11 bases lay in between. The CDR3 is 14 amino acids. The CDR3: CASSRDGYTGELFF. Written as DNA, the CDR3 is TGTGCCAGCAGCCGGGACGGTTACACCGGGGAGCTGTTTTTT.

The V gene is TRBV27, the J gene TRBJ2-5; TRBD1 matches at 9 bases. The CDR3 loop spans 16 amino acids. The V segment lost 4 bases and the J segment 4 bases; nucleotides outside the gene matches: 10. Germline V CDR1 and CDR2: MNHEY, SMNVEV (reference sequence). For the CDR3, the DNA is TGTGCCAGCAGTTCAAACCTACAGGGGGCAGGAGAGACCCAGTACTTC. Translation gives CASSSNLQGAGETQYF.

This CDR3 reads CASSLGEGKAFF. In nucleotides, the CDR3 is TGTGCCAGCAGCTTAGGGGAGGGAAAAGCTTTCTTT. The chain uses TRBV7-8 and TRBJ1-1, with no clear D. The V end lost 1 base, the J end lost 9 bases, and 9 bases lay between the germline ends. The CDR3 runs to 12 residues. From germline, CDR1 is SGHVS and CDR2 FQNEAQ. The variable domain in full, with the rest retrieved from reference TRBV7-8 and TRBJ1-1, is GAGVSQSPRYKVAKRGQDVALRCDPISGHVSLFWYQQALGQGPEFLTYFQNEAQLDKSGLPSDRFFAERPEGSVSTLKIQRTQQEDSAVYLCASSLGEGKAFFGQGTRLTVV.

The rearrangement uses TRBV7-9 and TRBJ2-3; D unresolved. This CDR3 has 15 residues. V lost 5 bases to trimming and J lost 0 bases, with 12 bases between them. Germline V gene lookup returns CDR1 SEHNR and CDR2 FQNEAQ (reference sequence). The CDR3 DNA is TGTGCCAGCAGCCTCGATACGTCGAGCACAGATACGCAGTATTTT. Translated: CASSLDTSSTDTQYF.

The V call is TRBV15, the J call TRBJ1-2; no clear D gene. Per germline, CDR1 LNHNV and CDR2 YYDKDF (reference sequence). The CDR3 contains 15 residues. Trimming pared 3 bases from V and 0 bases from J, leaving 11 bases between. This CDR3 is CATSSDRPANYGYTF. Written as DNA, the CDR3 is TGTGCCACCAGCAGTGACCGACCAGCTAACTATGGCTACACCTTC.

The genes are TRBV28 and TRBJ1-1; D gene uncertain. CDR3 size: 17 residues. Germline V gene data show CDR1 as MDHEN and CDR2 as SYDVKM. V was pared by 2 bases and J by 6 bases, with 22 bases between. CDR3 protein: CASSLVSRYRQSAEAFF. CDR3 DNA: TGTGCCAGCAGTTTAGTCTCCCGGTACCGCCAATCTGCTGAAGCTTTCTTT.

The chain is built from TRBV7-9 and TRBJ2-1; 8 nucleotides line up with TRBD1. The J segment lost 4 bases and the V segment lost 6 bases, leaving 8 bases of the junction unmatched. The CDR3 is 15 residues long. CDR1 and CDR2 from the germline V gene are SEHNR and FQNEAQ (reference sequence). The CDR3 loop reads CASSSTGALYNEQFF. CDR3 nucleotide sequence: TGTGCCAGCAGTTCGACAGGGGCCCTATACAATGAGCAGTTCTTC.

The chain links TRBV9 to TRBJ1-2; 7 bases are shared with TRBD1. The CDR3 has 18 amino acids. CDR1 SGDLS and CDR2 YYNGEE come from the germline V gene. Trimming at V came to 3 bases and at J to 2 bases, leaving 16 bases not matched to a gene. CDR3 protein: CASSGDRVRDMWNYGYTF. CDR3 in DNA: TGTGCCAGCAGCGGAGACAGGGTTCGAGATATGTGGAACTATGGCTACACCTTC.

This chain joins TRBV27 and TRBJ2-1; D may be TRBD1 or TRBD2 (6 bases each). Trimming took off 2 bases at V and 7 bases at J, with 21 bases between the two ends. CDR3 length: 17 residues. Germline CDR1 MNHEY, CDR2 SMNVEV (reference sequence). CDR3 coding DNA: TGTGCCAGCAGTTTAAGCAAAAGGGGGGCGGATAGGAATGAGCAGTTCTTC. Protein sequence: CASSLSKRGADRNEQFF.

The J gene is TRBJ1-1, the V gene TRBV29-1; 7 positions agree with TRBD1. Germline CDR1 and CDR2: SQVTM and ANQGSEA. The CDR3 consists of 18 residues. V dropped 0 bases and J dropped 1; count of bases not matched to a gene: 14. CDR3 sequence reads: CSVEDPRVHRGRNTEAFF. DNA for the CDR3: TGCAGCGTTGAAGACCCCCGGGTCCACAGGGGCAGGAACACTGAAGCTTTCTTT.

This clone was seen just once. This chain connects TRBV27 to TRBJ1-4; D gene unclear. Germline V gene sequence: CDR1 MNHEY, CDR2 SMNVEV (reference sequence). V was trimmed by 3 bases and J by 7 bases, leaving 9 bases between them. The CDR3 has 13 residues. DNA of the CDR3: TGTGCCAGCAGTTTGGGAGCAAGTGAAAAACTGTTTTTT. Residues: CASSLGASEKLFF.

To note about this clone: Additional DNA sequences in this sample encode the identical CDR3. CDR3 in DNA: TGTGCCAGCAGTCCGGGGGGCTATACGCAGTATTTT. The encoded protein is CASSPGGYTQYF. This rearrangement joins TRBV9 to TRBJ2-3; perhaps TRBD2 as D (7 bases). Germline V gene lookup returns CDR1 SGDLS and CDR2 YYNGEE. The CDR3 length is 12 residues. The ends were cut back, 5 bases at V and 7 bases at J, with 11 bases in the middle.

The chain combines TRBV6-5 with TRBJ1-2, with 10 bases lining up with TRBD1. The J segment lost 6 bases and the V segment lost 8 bases, leaving 12 bases of the junction unmatched. Germline CDR1 MNHEY, CDR2 SVGAGI. This CDR3 comprises 15 residues. CDR3 sequence (DNA): TGTGCCAGCGGGGACAGGGGCTTCCGAGCGGATGGCTACACCTTC. This sequence encodes CASGDRGFRADGYTF.

J is TRBJ2-7 and V is TRBV27, with TRBD1 as a possible D gene (6 bases). Deletions cut 6 bases from V and 1 base from J, with 22 bases between. The germline V gene has CDR1 MNHEY and CDR2 SMNVEV (reference sequence). The CDR3 loop spans 17 amino acids. Here the CDR3 reads CASSSRDTLPVSYEQYF. The DNA of the CDR3 is TGTGCCAGCAGCTCCCGGGACACTCTACCCGTATCCTACGAGCAGTACTTC.

The rearrangement joins TRBV7-8 to TRBJ1-2; D remains ambiguous. Per germline, CDR1 SGHVS and CDR2 FQNEAQ. The CDR3 contains 15 residues. V was cut by 0 bases and J by 1 base, with 9 bases left in between. The CDR3 here is CASSLANEFNYGYTF. CDR3 DNA sequence: TGTGCCAGCAGCTTAGCGAATGAGTTTAACTATGGCTACACCTTC.

This chain joins TRBV7-8 and TRBJ2-3; 8 bases fit TRBD2. V lost 4 bases, J lost 4 bases, and 13 bases stayed unmatched. The germline V gene encodes CDR1 SGHVS and CDR2 FQNEAQ. The CDR3 covers 17 residues. As DNA, the CDR3 is TGTGCCAGCAGCTCAGTACCTAGCGGGTGGGGCGCAGATACGCAGTATTTT. Translation gives CASSSVPSGWGADTQYF.

Concerning this clone: The sample carries other DNA sequences with the same CDR3. The V call is TRBV15, the J call TRBJ1-2; D perhaps matches TRBD1 (5 bases). This CDR3 contains 14 residues. Trimming removed 3 bases at V and 1 base at J, with 9 bases between. From germline, CDR1 is LNHNV and CDR2 YYDKDF (reference sequence). DNA of the CDR3: TGTGCCACCAGCAGGGGGGACCGTAACTATGGCTACACCTTC. Its protein is CATSRGDRNYGYTF.

The rearrangement uses TRBV4-3 and TRBJ1-1, with TRBD1 matching over 8 bases. The length of the CDR3 is 13 residues. V lost 3 bases to trimming and J lost 7 bases; unmatched junction nucleotides: 4. In germline, CDR1 is LGHNA, CDR2 YSLEER. DNA for the CDR3: TGCGCCAGCAGCCAGTCGACAGGGGTTGAAGCTTTCTTT. Its protein is CASSQSTGVEAFF.

This clone was picked up one time. V gene TRBV27 combines with J gene TRBJ2-7; 10 bases align to TRBD2. J lost 5 bases, V lost 9 bases, and 10 bases had no gene match. The CDR3 extends over 14 amino acids. CDR1 is MNHEY, CDR2 SMNVEV, per germline (reference sequence). This CDR3 reads CASSLAGDRDEQYF. In nucleotides, the CDR3 is TGTGCCAGTTCTCTAGCGGGAGATCGAGACGAGCAGTACTTC.

About this clone: The sample contains more than one DNA sequence encoding this CDR3. The CDR3 nucleotides read TGTGCCAGTAGTAATAGCTACGAGCAGTACTTC. As protein: CASSNSYEQYF. The rearrangement links TRBV19 to TRBJ2-7, with D uncertain. The length of the CDR3 is 11 residues. Germline loops: CDR1 LNHDA, CDR2 SQIVND (reference sequence). Trimming shortened V by 4 bases and J by 3 bases, and 4 bases separated the two germline ends.

This chain uses TRBV28 with TRBJ2-7; 7 bases agree with TRBD1. The germline V gene has CDR1 MDHEN and CDR2 SYDVKM. V trimming: 7 bases; J trimming: 4 bases; junction bases outside the gene matches: 13. The CDR3 contains 15 residues. The chain's CDR3 is CASTPGEGGGYEQYF. CDR3 DNA sequence: TGTGCCAGCACCCCTGGGGAAGGGGGCGGGTACGAGCAGTACTTC. The variable domain in full, with the rest retrieved from reference TRBV28 and TRBJ2-7, is DVKVTQSSRYLVKRTGEKVFLECVQDMDHENMFWYRQDPGLGLRLIYFSYDVKMKEKGDIPEGYSVSREKKERFSLILESASTNQTSMYLCASTPGEGGGYEQYFGPGTRLTVT.